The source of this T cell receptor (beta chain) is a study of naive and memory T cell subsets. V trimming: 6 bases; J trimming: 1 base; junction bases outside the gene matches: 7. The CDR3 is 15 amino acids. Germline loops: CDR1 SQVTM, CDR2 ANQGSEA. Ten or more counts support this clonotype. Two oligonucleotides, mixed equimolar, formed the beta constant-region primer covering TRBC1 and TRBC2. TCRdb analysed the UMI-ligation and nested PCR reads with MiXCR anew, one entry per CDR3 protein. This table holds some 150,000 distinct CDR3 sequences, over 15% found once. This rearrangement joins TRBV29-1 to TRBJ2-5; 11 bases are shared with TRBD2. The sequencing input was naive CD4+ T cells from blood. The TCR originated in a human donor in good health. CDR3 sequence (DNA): TGCAGCGTAGCAACCGGGACTAGCGGCCAAGAGACCCAGTACTTC. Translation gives CSVATGTSGQETQYF.